The 25 T cell receptor beta chains given below trace back to one sample, sequenced in a study of OX40 agonist ivuxolimab in advanced cancers. Produced via immunoSEQ multiplex PCR; TCRdb's table is partial and in-frame only. The sample includes about 7,000 clones, 76% of them seen just once. The source material was CD4+ or CD8+ T cells sorted from blood, sampled in a trial of the OX40 agonist ivuxolimab. These receptors all come from an adult with an advanced solid tumor such as melanoma, head and neck, liver or kidney cancer.

This sequence joins TRBV7-3 and TRBJ2-1; 10 bases agree with TRBD2. Germline V CDR1 and CDR2: SGHTA, FQGTGA. This CDR3 contains 15 residues. The V gene end was trimmed by 5 bases and the J gene end by 4 bases; junction bases not matched to a gene: 5. As DNA, the CDR3 is TGTGCCAGCAGCCCGCTAGCGGGAGCATACAATGAGCAGTTCTTC. It translates to CASSPLAGAYNEQFF.

The chain uses TRBV7-3 and TRBJ1-1, with D uncertain. CDR3 length equals 13 residues. V was clipped by 5 bases and J by 0 bases, with 7 bases between them. Germline V gene lookup returns CDR1 SGHTA and CDR2 FQGTGA. This CDR3 is CASSPQMNTEAFF. CDR3 DNA: TGTGCCAGCAGCCCCCAAATGAACACTGAAGCTTTCTTT. Together with reference TRBV7-3 and TRBJ1-1, the CDR3 gives the full variable domain: GAGVSQTPSNKVTEKGKYVELRCDPISGHTALYWYRQSLGQGPEFLIYFQGTGAADDSGLPNDRFFAVRPEGSVSTLKIQRTERGDSAVYLCASSPQMNTEAFFGQGTRLTVV.

The table lists this clone with a few counts. J is TRBJ2-7 and V is TRBV27; 10 bases align to TRBD2. The CDR3 is 14 amino acids. From germline, CDR1 is MNHEY and CDR2 SMNVEV (reference sequence). Trimming at V came to 5 bases and at J to 4 bases, leaving 5 bases not matched to a gene. The CDR3, as DNA: TGTGCCAGCAGTATAGCGGGAGGCGGATACGAGCAGTACTTC. Translation: CASSIAGGGYEQYF.

The V and J genes are TRBV7-9 and TRBJ1-1; D might be TRBD1 (5 bases). Per the germline V gene, CDR1 is SEHNR and CDR2 is FQNEAQ (reference sequence). The CDR3 has 16 residues. The ends were cut back, 3 bases at V and 0 bases at J, with 14 bases in the middle. The CDR3 bases are TGTGCCAGCAGCTTCGCCGGGACCGAAATGAACACTGAAGCTTTCTTT. Its protein product is CASSFAGTEMNTEAFF.

The CDR3 region is CASRLGFPGNEQFF. Here the CDR3 DNA reads TGTGCCAGCCGACTAGGGTTCCCTGGGAATGAGCAGTTCTTC. The chain is built from TRBV27 and TRBJ2-1; D is perhaps TRBD2 (6 bases). The CDR3 sequence is 14 residues long. Germline CDR1 reads MNHEY; CDR2 reads SMNVEV (reference sequence). Between the trimmed V and J ends, which lost 8 bases and 7 bases, there was a span of 18 bases.

CDR3 in DNA: TGTGCCAGCAGTGAAGGGGCGGGTTGGGGGGAAGAGACCCAGTACTTC. Protein sequence: CASSEGAGWGEETQYF. The gene calls are TRBV2 and TRBJ2-5, with a tentative D call TRBD2 (6 bases). Trimming removed 1 base from V and 3 bases from J, with 15 bases in between. This CDR3 region has 16 residues. The germline V gene has CDR1 SNHLY and CDR2 FYNNEI. Full variable domain (remainder filled in from reference TRBV2 and TRBJ2-5): EPEVTQTPSHQVTQMGQEVILRCVPISNHLYFYWYRQILGQKVEFLVSFYNNEISEKSEIFDDQFSVERPDGSNFTLKIRSTKLEDSAMYFCASSEGAGWGEETQYFGPGTRLLVL.

The genes are TRBV9 and TRBJ2-1; D not certain. Per the germline V gene, CDR1 is SGDLS and CDR2 is YYNGEE. Trimming removed 0 bases at V and 7 bases at J, with 14 bases between. This CDR3 has 15 residues. Here the CDR3 reads CASSVGSAPFNEQFF. In DNA form, the CDR3 reads TGTGCCAGCAGCGTAGGGTCCGCGCCTTTTAATGAGCAGTTCTTC.

J is TRBJ2-1 and V is TRBV29-1; tentatively, D is TRBD1 or TRBD2 (5 bases each). Germline lookup yields CDR1 SQVTM and CDR2 ANQGSEA. CDR3 length equals 17 residues. Trimming took off 0 bases at V and 5 bases at J, with 20 bases between the two ends. The CDR3 bases are TGCAGCGTTGAAGATGGTGTAGGGGTGGGGACGGACAATGAGCAGTTCTTC. Translating it yields CSVEDGVGVGTDNEQFF.

The chain has TRBV2 and TRBJ2-7; D might be TRBD2 (5 bases). The CDR3 sequence is 15 residues long. Trimming took off 4 bases at V and 0 bases at J, with 13 bases between the two ends. The germline V gene has CDR1 SNHLY and CDR2 FYNNEI. The CDR3 nucleotides read TGTGCCAGCAGTGCGGTGGCGGGTGCCTCCTACGAGCAGTACTTC. It yields the protein CASSAVAGASYEQYF.

The chain uses TRBV4-2 and TRBJ2-1; no firm D call. V was pared by 1 base and J by 0 bases, with 10 bases between. CDR3 length: 16 residues. Per germline, CDR1 LGHNA and CDR2 YNFKEQ. The CDR3 DNA follows: TGTGCCAGCAGCCAAGTTTATAGGGTCTCCTACAATGAGCAGTTCTTC. Protein product: CASSQVYRVSYNEQFF.

The J gene is TRBJ2-7, the V gene TRBV12-5; TRBD2 agrees at 13 bases. CDR3 length: 15 amino acids. Germline CDR1 reads LGHNT; CDR2 reads FRNRAP. V gave up 4 bases and J gave up 3 bases; unmatched junction bases: 3. The CDR3 reads CASGSGLAGNYEQYF. In DNA, the CDR3 is TGTGCTAGTGGTTCGGGACTAGCGGGAAACTACGAGCAGTACTTC.

This clone has only a few counts. This sequence joins TRBV11-2 and TRBJ1-3; D remains ambiguous. The CDR3 covers 15 residues. Germline CDR1 and CDR2: SGHAT and FQNNGV. The V gene lost 0 bases and the J gene lost 0 bases, with 6 bases spanning the gap. CDR3 nucleotides: TGTGCCAGCAGCTTAGATATGTTCTCTGGAAACACCATATATTTT. It translates to CASSLDMFSGNTIYF.

The chain carries TRBV4-3 and TRBJ2-2; no definite D call. Trimming left V 1 base short and J 6 bases short, with 12 bases between. The germline CDR1 and CDR2 sequences are LGHNA and YSLEER. This CDR3 spans 15 amino acids. CDR3 amino acids: CASSQVWSGSGELFF. The CDR3 nucleotides read TGCGCCAGCAGCCAAGTCTGGTCCGGGTCCGGGGAGCTGTTTTTT.

This clone showed up just once. The chain combines TRBV4-1 with TRBJ2-5; 12 bases are a match to TRBD2. Germline CDR1 MGHRA, CDR2 YSYEKL. V shed 3 bases, J shed 5 bases, and the junction held 7 bases outside the gene matches. CDR3 length: 16 amino acids. The CDR3 DNA reads as TGCGCCAGCAGCCAGACTAGCGGGAGAGCGGGGGAGACCCAGTACTTC. The encoded protein is CASSQTSGRAGETQYF.

The rearrangement uses TRBV4-2 and TRBJ1-5; the match to TRBD1 covers 7 bases. The germline V gene encodes CDR1 LGHNA and CDR2 YNFKEQ. The CDR3 has 17 residues. J was trimmed by 7 bases and V by 4 bases; bases with no gene match: 16. In DNA, the CDR3 is TGTGCCAGCAGCCCCTACCCGCGACAGGGCGCTGGGCAGCCCCAGCATTTT. Protein: CASSPYPRQGAGQPQHF.

This chain uses TRBV27 with TRBJ2-5; D remains ambiguous. Per the germline V gene, CDR1 is MNHEY and CDR2 is SMNVEV (reference sequence). V lost 8 bases, J lost 1 base, and 11 bases lay in between. This CDR3 is 13 amino acids long. The CDR3, as DNA: TGTGCCAGCCGTTATGGGCTCCAAGAGACCCAGTACTTC. Residues: CASRYGLQETQYF.

This clone is judged medium-sized (0.01 to 0.1%). The chain joins TRBV28 to TRBJ2-7, with a possible D match to TRBD2 (6 bases). Germline lookup yields CDR1 MDHEN and CDR2 SYDVKM. The CDR3 totals 15 residues. With 5 bases removed from V and 4 bases from J, the gap between germline ends came to 18 bases. The CDR3 loop reads CASSDDRDSDYEQYF. The CDR3 DNA reads TGTGCCAGCAGTGATGATCGGGACTCTGATTACGAGCAGTACTTC.

The chain links TRBV9 to TRBJ2-2, with 7 bases lining up with TRBD1. Germline V gene data show CDR1 as SGDLS and CDR2 as YYNGEE. The CDR3 has 15 amino acids. Losses at the gene ends were 6 bases for V and 2 bases for J; bases not matched to a gene: 7. The CDR3: CASTRGTANTGELFF. DNA of the CDR3: TGTGCCAGCACCCGAGGGACAGCCAACACCGGGGAGCTGTTTTTT. Full variable domain (rest looked up from reference TRBV9 and TRBJ2-2): DSGVTQTPKHLITATGQRVTLRCSPRSGDLSVYWYQQSLDQGLQFLIQYYNGEERAKGNILERFSAQQFPDLHSELNLSSLELGDSALYFCASTRGTANTGELFFGEGSRLTVL.

The genes are TRBV9 and TRBJ2-4; D perhaps matches TRBD2 (6 bases). Deletions cut 5 bases from V and 8 bases from J, with 14 bases between. In germline, CDR1 is SGDLS, CDR2 YYNGEE. CDR3 size: 13 residues. The CDR3 reads CASSAGSGDIQYF. CDR3 DNA sequence: TGTGCCAGCAGTGCTGGGTCGGGGGACATTCAGTACTTC.

V is TRBV19 and J is TRBJ1-1; no clear D gene. The CDR3 has 14 residues. From germline, CDR1 is LNHDA and CDR2 SQIVND (reference sequence). V lost 6 bases and J lost 5, with 16 bases in between. The CDR3 loop reads CASSVSGLRTEAFF. The CDR3 DNA follows: TGTGCCAGTAGCGTCTCTGGGCTCAGGACTGAAGCTTTCTTT.

In DNA, the CDR3 is TGTGCCAGCAGCCAAGATGGTAGCGGGAGCGACGAGCAGTACTTC. Translated: CASSQDGSGSDEQYF. The J gene is TRBJ2-7, the V gene TRBV4-2, with 9 bases that match TRBD2. The J segment lost 5 bases and the V segment lost 0 bases, leaving 5 bases of the junction unmatched. The CDR3 consists of 15 residues. The germline V gene encodes CDR1 LGHNA and CDR2 YNFKEQ.

The rearrangement joins TRBV25-1 to TRBJ1-6; D is unresolved. Per the germline V gene, CDR1 is MGHDK and CDR2 is SYGVNS. There are 13 residues in the CDR3. V was cut by 4 bases and J by 7 bases, with 8 bases left in between. CDR3: CASSGLGNSPLHF. Here the CDR3 DNA reads TGTGCCAGCAGTGGATTAGGCAATTCACCCCTCCACTTT. The full variable domain, rest sourced from reference TRBV25-1 and TRBJ1-6, is EADIYQTPRYLVIGTGKKITLECSQTMGHDKMYWYQQDPGMELHLIHYSYGVNSTEKGDLSSESTVSRIRTEHFPLTLESARPSHTSQYLCASSGLGNSPLHFGNGTRLTVT.

This clone was found once. J is TRBJ2-3 and V is TRBV7-2, with D unresolved. Deletions cut 0 bases from V and 0 bases from J, with 4 bases between. The CDR3 sequence is 14 residues long. Germline V gene data show CDR1 as SGHTA and CDR2 as FQGNSA. CDR3 nucleotides: TGTGCCAGCAGCTTAGCGGGGAGCACAGATACGCAGTATTTT. Amino acids: CASSLAGSTDTQYF.

The V gene is TRBV28, the J gene TRBJ1-1; perhaps TRBD1 as D (5 bases). Trimming shortened V by 5 bases and J by 3 bases, and 16 bases separated the two germline ends. The CDR3 totals 15 residues. Germline-derived CDR1 and CDR2 are MDHEN and SYDVKM. CDR3 coding DNA: TGTGCCAGCAGTCCAGGGACCGCGGGGGACACTGAAGCTTTCTTT. Its translation: CASSPGTAGDTEAFF.

Within the sample, this clone is medium-sized (0.01 to 0.1%). J is TRBJ2-1 and V is TRBV6-6; D gene ambiguous. The CDR3 contains 12 residues. From germline, CDR1 is MNHNY and CDR2 SVGAGI (reference sequence). The V end was cut by 5 bases, the J end by 7 bases, with 9 bases between. The DNA of the CDR3 is TGTGCCAGCAGTCCCACCGAGAATGAGCAGTTCTTC. It specifies CASSPTENEQFF.